This TCR beta chain was profiled in a study of Graves' ophthalmopathy and Graves' hyperthyroidism. Study-wide context: Sampling took place at initial diagnosis, with peripheral blood obtained before any treatment.

General study findings and limits: The majority of expanded thyroid clonotypes above 0.001 frequency also occurred in blood.

Amplified material comprised TCR beta CDR3 regions derived from RNA transcripts. The first round was an RT-PCR with HTBI primers, and the second round was a multiplex PCR. Each CDR3 protein gets one entry after TCRdb re-called the multiplex PCR reads with MiXCR. The repertoire consists of about 700,000 distinct CDR3 sequences, with approximately 40% occurring once and the leading ten covering about 40%. As to this clonotype: Its specificity is not known.

The evidence that diagnosis relied on was clinical symptoms, serum thyroxine, TRAb, thyroid ultrasound and orbital computed tomography. It was from roughly 10 ml of fresh peripheral blood that the PBMCs came. The clonotype was recovered from an adult man with Graves' ophthalmopathy. Sequenced material: peripheral blood.

The CDR3, as DNA: TGTGCCAGCAGCCCGAACGGGAGGGGTCACACCGGGGAGCTGTTTTTT. Translated: CASSPNGRGHTGELFF. The V call is TRBV7-2, the J call TRBJ2-2; 8 bases fit TRBD2. This CDR3 region has 16 residues. Trimming cost V 5 bases and J 3 bases; bases outside gene matches: 8. The germline V gene has CDR1 SGHTA and CDR2 FQGNSA.